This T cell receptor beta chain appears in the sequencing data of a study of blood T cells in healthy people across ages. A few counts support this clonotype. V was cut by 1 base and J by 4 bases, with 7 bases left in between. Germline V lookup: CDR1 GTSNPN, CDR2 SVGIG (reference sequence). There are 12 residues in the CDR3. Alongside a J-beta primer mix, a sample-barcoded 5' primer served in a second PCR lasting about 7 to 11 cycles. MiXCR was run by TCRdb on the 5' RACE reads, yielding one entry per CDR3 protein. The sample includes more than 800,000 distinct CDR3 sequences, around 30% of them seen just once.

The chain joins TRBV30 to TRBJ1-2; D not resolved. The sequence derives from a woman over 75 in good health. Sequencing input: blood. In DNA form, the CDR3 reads TGTGCCTGGAGTGGGCGCCTCTATGGCTACACCTTC. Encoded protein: CAWSGRLYGYTF.